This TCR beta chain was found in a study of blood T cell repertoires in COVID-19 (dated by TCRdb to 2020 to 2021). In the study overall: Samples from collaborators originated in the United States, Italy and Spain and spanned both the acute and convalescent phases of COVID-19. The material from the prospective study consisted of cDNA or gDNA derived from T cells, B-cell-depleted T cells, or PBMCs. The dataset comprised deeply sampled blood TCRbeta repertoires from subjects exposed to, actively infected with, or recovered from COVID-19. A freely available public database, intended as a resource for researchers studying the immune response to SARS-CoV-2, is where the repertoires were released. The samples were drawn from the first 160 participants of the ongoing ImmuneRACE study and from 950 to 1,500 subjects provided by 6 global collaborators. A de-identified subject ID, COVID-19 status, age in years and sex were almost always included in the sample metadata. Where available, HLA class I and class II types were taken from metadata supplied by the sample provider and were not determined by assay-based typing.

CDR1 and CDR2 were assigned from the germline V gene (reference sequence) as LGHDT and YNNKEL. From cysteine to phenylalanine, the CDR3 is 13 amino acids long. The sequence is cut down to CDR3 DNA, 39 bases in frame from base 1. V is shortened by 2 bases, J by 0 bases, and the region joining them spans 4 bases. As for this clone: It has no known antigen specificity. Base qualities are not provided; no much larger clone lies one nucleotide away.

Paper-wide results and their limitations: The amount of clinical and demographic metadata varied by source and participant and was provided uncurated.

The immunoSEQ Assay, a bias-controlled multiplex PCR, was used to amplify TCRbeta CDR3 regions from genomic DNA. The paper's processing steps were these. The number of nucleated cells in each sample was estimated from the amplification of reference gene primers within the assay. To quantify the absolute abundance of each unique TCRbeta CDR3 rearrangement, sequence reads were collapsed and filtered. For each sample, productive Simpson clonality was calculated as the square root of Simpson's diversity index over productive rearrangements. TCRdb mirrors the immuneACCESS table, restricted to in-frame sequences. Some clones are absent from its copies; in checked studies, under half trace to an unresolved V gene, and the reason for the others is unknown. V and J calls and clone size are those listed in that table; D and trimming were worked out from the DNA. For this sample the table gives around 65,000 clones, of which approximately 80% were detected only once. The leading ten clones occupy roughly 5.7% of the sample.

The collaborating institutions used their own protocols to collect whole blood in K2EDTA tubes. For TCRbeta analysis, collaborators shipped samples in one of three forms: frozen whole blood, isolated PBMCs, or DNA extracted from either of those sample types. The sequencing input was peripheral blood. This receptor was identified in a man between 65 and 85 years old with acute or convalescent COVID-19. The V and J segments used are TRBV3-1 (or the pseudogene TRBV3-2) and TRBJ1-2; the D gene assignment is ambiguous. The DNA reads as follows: TGTGCCAGCAGCCAATTAGCTAACTATGGCTACACCTTC. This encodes CASSQLANYGYTF.